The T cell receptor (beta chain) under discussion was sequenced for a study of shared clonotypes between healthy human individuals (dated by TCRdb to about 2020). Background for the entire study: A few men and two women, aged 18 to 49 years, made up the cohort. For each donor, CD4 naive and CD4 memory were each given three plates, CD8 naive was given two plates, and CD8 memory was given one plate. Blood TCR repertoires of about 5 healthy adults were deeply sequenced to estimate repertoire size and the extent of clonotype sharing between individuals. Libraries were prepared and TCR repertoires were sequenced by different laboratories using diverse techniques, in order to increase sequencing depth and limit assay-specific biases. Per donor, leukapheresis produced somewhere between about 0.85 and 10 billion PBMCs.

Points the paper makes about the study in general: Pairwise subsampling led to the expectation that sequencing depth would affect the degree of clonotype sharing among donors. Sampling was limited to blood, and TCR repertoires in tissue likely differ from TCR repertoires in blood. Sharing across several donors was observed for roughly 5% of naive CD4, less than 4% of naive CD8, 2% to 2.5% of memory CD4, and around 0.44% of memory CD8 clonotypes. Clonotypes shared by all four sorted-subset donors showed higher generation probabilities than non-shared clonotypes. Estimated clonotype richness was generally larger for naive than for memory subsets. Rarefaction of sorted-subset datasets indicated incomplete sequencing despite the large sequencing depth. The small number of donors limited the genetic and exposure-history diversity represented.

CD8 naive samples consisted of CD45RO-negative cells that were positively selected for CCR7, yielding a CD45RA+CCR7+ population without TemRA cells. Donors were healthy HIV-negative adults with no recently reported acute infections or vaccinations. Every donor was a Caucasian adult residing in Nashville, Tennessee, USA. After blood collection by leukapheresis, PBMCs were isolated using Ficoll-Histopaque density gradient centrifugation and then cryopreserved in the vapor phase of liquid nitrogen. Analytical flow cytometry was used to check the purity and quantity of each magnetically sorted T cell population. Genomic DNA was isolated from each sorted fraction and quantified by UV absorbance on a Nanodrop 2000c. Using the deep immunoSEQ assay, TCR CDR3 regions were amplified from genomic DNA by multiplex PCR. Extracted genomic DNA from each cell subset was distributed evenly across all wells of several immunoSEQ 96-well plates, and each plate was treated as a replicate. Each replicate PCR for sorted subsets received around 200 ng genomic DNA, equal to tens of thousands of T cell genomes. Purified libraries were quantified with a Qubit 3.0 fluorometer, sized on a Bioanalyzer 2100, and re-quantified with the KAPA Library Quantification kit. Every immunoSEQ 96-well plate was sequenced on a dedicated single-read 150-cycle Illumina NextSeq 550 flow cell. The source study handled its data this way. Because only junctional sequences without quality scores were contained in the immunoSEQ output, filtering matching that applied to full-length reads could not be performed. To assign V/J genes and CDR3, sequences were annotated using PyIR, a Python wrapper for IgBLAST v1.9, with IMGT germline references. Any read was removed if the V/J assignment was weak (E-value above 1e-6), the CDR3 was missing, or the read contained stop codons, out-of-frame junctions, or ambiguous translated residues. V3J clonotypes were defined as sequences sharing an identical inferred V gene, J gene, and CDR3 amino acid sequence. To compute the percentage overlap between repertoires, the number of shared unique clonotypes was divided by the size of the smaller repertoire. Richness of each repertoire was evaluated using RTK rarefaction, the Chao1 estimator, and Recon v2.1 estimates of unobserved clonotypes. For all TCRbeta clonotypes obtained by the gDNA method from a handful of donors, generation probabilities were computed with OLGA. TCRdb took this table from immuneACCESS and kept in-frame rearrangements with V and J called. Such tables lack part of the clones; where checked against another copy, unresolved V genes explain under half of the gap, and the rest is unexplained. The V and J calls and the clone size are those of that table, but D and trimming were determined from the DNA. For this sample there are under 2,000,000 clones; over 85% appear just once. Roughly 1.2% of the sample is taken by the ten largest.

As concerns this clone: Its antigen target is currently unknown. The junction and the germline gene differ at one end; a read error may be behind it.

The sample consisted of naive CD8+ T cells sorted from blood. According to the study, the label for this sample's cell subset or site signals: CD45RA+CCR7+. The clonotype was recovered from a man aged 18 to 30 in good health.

The CDR3 reads as follows: CASSQGASLVF. The nucleotide sequence is given as TGTGCCAGCAGCCAGGGGGCATCTCTTGTTTTT. The rearrangement combines TRBV27 with TRBJ1-4, with 8 bases matching TRBD1. The CDR3 contains 11 residues, cysteine and phenylalanine counted. The CDR3 DNA has 33 bases and is translated from base 1. According to the germline V gene (reference sequence), CDR1 reads MNHEY and CDR2 reads SMNVEV.